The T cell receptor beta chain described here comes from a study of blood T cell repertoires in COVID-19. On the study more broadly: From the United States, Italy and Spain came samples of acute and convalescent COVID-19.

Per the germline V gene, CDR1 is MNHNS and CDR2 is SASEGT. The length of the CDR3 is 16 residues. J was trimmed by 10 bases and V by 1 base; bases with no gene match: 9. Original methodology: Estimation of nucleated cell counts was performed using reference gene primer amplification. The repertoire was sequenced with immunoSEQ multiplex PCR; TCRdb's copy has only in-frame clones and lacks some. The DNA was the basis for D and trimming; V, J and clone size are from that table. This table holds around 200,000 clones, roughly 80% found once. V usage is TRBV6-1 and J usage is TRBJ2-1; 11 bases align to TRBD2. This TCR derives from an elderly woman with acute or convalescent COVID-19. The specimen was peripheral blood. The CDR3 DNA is TGTGCCAGCAGTGAAGACTTAGCGGGAGGGCCTGGGGAGCAGTTCTTC. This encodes CASSEDLAGGPGEQFF.